A selection of T cell receptor beta chains follows, all from one sample in a study of T-cell reconstitution after alpha-beta-depleted transplantation in children. TCRdb fed the PCR reads into MiXCR, producing one record per CDR3 protein. The table lists about 260,000 distinct CDR3 sequences, around 10% of them singletons. The sample was peripheral blood, taken 180 days after TCRalphabeta/CD19-depleted stem cell transplant. The receptors stem from a male patient aged 2 to 10 who had a stem cell transplant for chronic granulomatous disease, so the T cells may come from the graft donor. Each CDR3 is given with its conserved first and last residue. Each record gives: J gene, V gene, clone size, D gene, CDR3 protein, CDR3 DNA. A D gene is named only where the DNA matches it firmly. Clone sizes are shown as once, few, many, or a class for an expanded clone.

TRBJ2-5 | TRBV3-1 | many | NA | CASSQVLVPKTQYF | TGTGCCAGCAGCCAAGTTTTAGTTCCAAAGACCCAGTACTTC
TRBJ2-3 | TRBV5-6 | few | NA | CASSLVDRTDTQYF | TGTGCCAGCAGCTTGGTGGACAGAACAGATACGCAGTATTTT
TRBJ2-5 | TRBV12-3/TRBV12-4 | many | TRBD2 | CASSYIAGANPETQYF | TGTGCCAGCAGTTACATAGCGGGAGCTAATCCAGAGACCCAGTACTTC
TRBJ2-1 | TRBV5-1 | many | NA | CASSWKNREARAMINEQFF | TGCGCCAGCAGCTGGAAGAACAGGGAAGCTCGGGCTATGATCAATGAGCAGTTCTTC
TRBJ2-3 | TRBV28 | few | NA | CASRSLAHQGDTQYF | TGTGCCAGCAGGTCCCTAGCCCACCAGGGGGATACGCAGTATTTT
TRBJ2-1 | TRBV12-3/TRBV12-4 | many | NA | CASRSHRGEQFF | TGTGCCAGCAGATCTCATAGAGGGGAGCAGTTCTTC
TRBJ2-7 | TRBV28 | many | NA | CASSYSGLGGYEQYF | TGTGCCAGCAGCTATAGCGGGCTAGGGGGCTACGAGCAGTACTTC
TRBJ2-3 | TRBV28 | many | TRBD1 | CASSSTGGITDTQYF | TGTGCCAGCAGTTCTACAGGGGGAATCACAGATACGCAGTATTTT
TRBJ1-2 | TRBV12-3/TRBV12-4 | many | NA | CASSLDIKTAFYGYTF | TGTGCCAGCAGTTTGGACATAAAGACCGCGTTCTATGGCTACACCTTC
TRBJ2-3 | TRBV7-2 | many | NA | CASSFRQGPDTQYF | TGTGCCAGCAGCTTCCGGCAGGGGCCAGATACGCAGTATTTT
TRBJ1-3 | TRBV6-1 | many | NA | CASIPRPDSGNTIYF | TGTGCCAGCATCCCCCGGCCGGACTCTGGAAACACCATATATTTT
TRBJ2-5 | TRBV18 | many | NA | CASSPRGAQETQYF | TGTGCCAGCTCACCACGGGGTGCTCAAGAGACCCAGTACTTC
TRBJ2-7 | TRBV7-9 | many | NA | CASSLTGNEQYF | TGTGCCAGCAGCCTCACAGGGAACGAGCAGTACTTC
TRBJ2-1 | TRBV4-3 | many | NA | CASSQDVHGNEQFF | TGCGCCAGCAGCCAAGATGTGCATGGTAATGAGCAGTTCTTC
TRBJ1-5 | TRBV9 | many | NA | CASSVGGEGQPQHF | TGTGCCAGCAGCGTAGGCGGTGAAGGGCAGCCCCAGCATTTT
TRBJ2-7 | TRBV29-1 | many | TRBD1 | CSVADRVSYEQYF | TGCAGCGTTGCGGACAGGGTATCCTACGAGCAGTACTTC
TRBJ2-1 | TRBV27 | many | NA | CASSLSILVFYNEQFF | TGTGCCAGCAGTTTATCGATTCTAGTCTTCTACAATGAGCAGTTCTTC
TRBJ2-7 | TRBV20-1 | many | NA | CSARDTLGSSWEQYF | TGCAGTGCTAGAGATACACTCGGGTCCAGTTGGGAGCAGTACTTC
TRBJ2-1 | TRBV5-1 | many | NA | CASSLAGAGRNEQFF | TGCGCCAGCAGCTTGGCGGGGGCTGGACGGAATGAGCAGTTCTTC
TRBJ2-7 | TRBV10-3 | many | NA | CAISELAFGEQYF | TGTGCCATCAGCGAGTTGGCATTTGGGGAGCAGTACTTC
TRBJ2-4 | TRBV12-5 | many | NA | CASGSGGVLNIQYF | TGTGCTAGTGGTTCCGGAGGAGTGCTGAACATTCAGTACTTC
TRBJ2-6 | TRBV28 | many | NA | CASSNPGTPSGANVLTF | TGTGCCAGCAGCAATCCCGGGACACCCTCTGGGGCCAACGTCCTGACTTTC
TRBJ2-6 | TRBV28 | many | NA | CASSKGGSGANVLTF | TGTGCCAGCAGCAAAGGGGGCTCTGGGGCCAACGTCCTGACTTTC
TRBJ1-1 | TRBV5-1 | many | NA | CASSLVAGSNTEAFF | TGCGCCAGCAGCTTGGTTGCTGGATCGAACACTGAAGCTTTCTTT
TRBJ2-1 | TRBV12-3/TRBV12-4 | many | TRBD2 | CASSLGTSSGNEQFF | TGTGCCAGCAGTCTCGGGACTAGCTCGGGCAATGAGCAGTTCTTC
TRBJ2-7 | TRBV15 | few | NA | CATSRDYRSGRVEQYF | TGTGCCACCAGCAGAGATTACAGGTCTGGGCGGGTGGAGCAGTACTTC
TRBJ1-1 | TRBV28 | many | TRBD1 | CASKQITGATEAFF | TGTGCCAGCAAACAAATTACAGGGGCGACTGAAGCTTTCTTT
TRBJ2-5 | TRBV18 | many | NA | CASSPTGPAGETQYF | TGTGCCAGCTCACCGACTGGACCGGCGGGCGAGACCCAGTACTTC